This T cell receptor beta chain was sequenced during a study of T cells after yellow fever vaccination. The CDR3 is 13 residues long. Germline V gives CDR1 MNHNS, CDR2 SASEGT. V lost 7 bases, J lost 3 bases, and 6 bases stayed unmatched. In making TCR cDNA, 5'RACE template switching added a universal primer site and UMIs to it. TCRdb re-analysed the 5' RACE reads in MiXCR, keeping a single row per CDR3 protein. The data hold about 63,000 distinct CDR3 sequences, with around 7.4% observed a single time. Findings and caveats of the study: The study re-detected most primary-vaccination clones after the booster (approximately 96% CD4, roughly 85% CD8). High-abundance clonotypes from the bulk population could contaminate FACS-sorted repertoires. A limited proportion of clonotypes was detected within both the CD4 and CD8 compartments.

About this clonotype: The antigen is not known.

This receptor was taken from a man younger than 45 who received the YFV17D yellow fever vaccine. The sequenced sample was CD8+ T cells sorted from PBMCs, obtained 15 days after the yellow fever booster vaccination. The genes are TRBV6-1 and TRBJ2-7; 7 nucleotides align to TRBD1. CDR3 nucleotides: TGTGCCAGCACCTTGACAGGGAGCTACGAGCAGTACTTC. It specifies CASTLTGSYEQYF.